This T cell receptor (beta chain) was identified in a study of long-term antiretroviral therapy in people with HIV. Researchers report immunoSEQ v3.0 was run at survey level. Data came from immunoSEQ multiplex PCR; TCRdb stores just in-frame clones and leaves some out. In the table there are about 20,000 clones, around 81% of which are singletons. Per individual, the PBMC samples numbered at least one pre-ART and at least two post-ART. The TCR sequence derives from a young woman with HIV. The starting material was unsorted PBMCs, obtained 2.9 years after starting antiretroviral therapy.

The CDR3 nucleotides read TGTGCCAGCACCATCGGAGGGGACCCAGGATGGAGTGAAGCTTTCTTT. It translates to CASTIGGDPGWSEAFF. This rearrangement joins TRBV5-8 to TRBJ1-1; D may be TRBD1 (5 bases). CDR1 SGHTS and CDR2 YDEGEE come from the germline V gene. The CDR3 is 16 amino acids. V lost 6 bases, J lost 7 bases, and 25 bases lay in between.